This TCR beta chain was identified during a study of cytomegalovirus exposure and HLA in healthy donors. The study, taken as a whole, reports: In a later analysis, at a false discovery rate of 0.05, 16,951 TCR beta sequences were associated with HLA alleles.

Germline V lookup: CDR1 MDHEN, CDR2 SYDVKM. CDR3 size: 17 residues. V shed 4 bases and J 1 base; nucleotides not matched to a gene: 9. Details on this clone: As yet, its antigen is unknown.

The PCR had 60 Vbeta and 13 Jbeta primers. Clones were sequenced by immunoSEQ multiplex PCR, and TCRdb holds only the in-frame ones, with some missing. The sample shows 70,000 to 85,000 clones, roughly 70% of them seen only once. The sequence came from a man aged 35 to 55 in good health and CMV-seropositive. The source material was PBMCs. This chain joins TRBV28 and TRBJ2-7; TRBD2 agrees at 11 bases. The CDR3 DNA is TGTGCCAGCAGTTCCGCCCCCGGGACTAGCGGATCCTACGAGCAGTACTTC. Protein product: CASSSAPGTSGSYEQYF. The entire variable domain, with the rest obtained from reference TRBV28 and TRBJ2-7, is as follows: DVKVTQSSRYLVKRTGEKVFLECVQDMDHENMFWYRQDPGLGLRLIYFSYDVKMKEKGDIPEGYSVSREKKERFSLILESASTNQTSMYLCASSSAPGTSGSYEQYFGPGTRLTVT.